This T cell receptor beta chain was retrieved from a study of blood T cell repertoires in COVID-19 (dated by TCRdb to about 2020). About the investigation overall: The collaborator samples originated in the United States, Italy and Spain and spanned the acute and convalescent phases of COVID-19. The samples were drawn from two sources: the first 160 participants of the ongoing ImmuneRACE study, and over 1,000 subjects contributed by 6 global collaborators. Deeply sampled blood TCRbeta repertoires from subjects exposed to, actively infected with, or recovered from COVID-19 were included in the dataset. Where available, HLA class I and class II types were taken from metadata supplied by the sample provider and were not determined by assay-based typing. The prospective study material was composed of cDNA or gDNA derived from T cells, B-cell-depleted T cells, or PBMCs. The repertoires were made available in a free public database intended to serve as a resource for research on the immune response to SARS-CoV-2. The sample metadata nearly always contained a de-identified subject ID, COVID-19 status, age in years and sex.

TCRbeta CDR3 regions were amplified from genomic DNA using the immunoSEQ Assay, a bias-controlled multiplex PCR. Regarding the original processing steps: Nucleated cell counts per sample were estimated from amplification of reference gene primers within the assay. To quantify the absolute abundance of each unique TCRbeta CDR3 rearrangement, sequence reads were collapsed and filtered. Productive Simpson clonality was computed per sample as the square root of Simpson's diversity index over productive rearrangements. Held by TCRdb, this immuneACCESS table contains in-frame sequences only and omits some clones. Under half of the omission traces to an unresolved V gene where checked; the cause of the rest is unknown. Clone size and the V and J calls come from that table; the DNA yielded D and trimming. Recorded for this sample are around 200,000 clones; about 89% of them occurred a single time. The top ten hold roughly 3.3% of the sample.

Results and caveats for the whole study, not just this receptor: How much clinical and demographic metadata was included differed by source and by participant, and the metadata was provided uncurated.

Including the terminal cysteine and phenylalanine, the CDR3 comprises 14 residues. Only the CDR3 region is kept as DNA, spanning 42 bases read in frame from base 1. The germline V gene provides CDR1 SGHTA and CDR2 FQGNSA. Relative to germline, V is missing 5 bases and J is missing 9 bases, with 9 bases of the junction outside any gene match. The collaborating institutions used their own protocols to collect whole blood in K2EDTA tubes. For TCRbeta analysis, collaborator samples were shipped as frozen whole blood, as isolated PBMCs, or as DNA extracted from either sample type. As regards this clone: Its antigen is unknown. No much larger clone exists at a distance of one base, and base qualities are not known.

The source of this sequence is a man between 65 and 85 years old with acute or convalescent COVID-19. The V gene is TRBV7-2 and the J gene is TRBJ1-2; the junction holds 10 bases that match TRBD1. Specimen: peripheral blood. The CDR3 has the sequence CASSPGRDRGSYTF. The nucleotides are TGTGCCAGCAGCCCGGGCCGGGACAGGGGAAGCTACACCTTC.